The clone carrying this TCR beta chain ranks as medium-sized. Its target is not known. One entry per CDR3 protein results from TCRdb running MiXCR on the reads. The data hold around 430,000 distinct CDR3 sequences, with about 42% observed a single time. The sample comes from a study of T cell repertoires in cytomegalovirus infection. Study-wide points: HLA-C-restricted CMV clonotypes gave the most frequent clonotype in two of eight donors.

The sequencing used cultured PBMCs, collected from culture after CMV antigen stimulation. The origin of this receptor is a human donor in good health (CMV status not recorded). Some clones in this sample may be carry-over from other donors' samples.

The CDR3 coding sequence is TGTGCCAGCAGCTCCACGTCCAATGAAAAACTGTTTTTT. It translates to CASSSTSNEKLFF. The chain uses TRBV7-6 and TRBJ1-4; D unclear. The germline CDR1 and CDR2 sequences are SGHVS and FNYEAQ. This CDR3 comprises 13 residues. The V and J ends lost 4 bases and 5 bases respectively, with 8 bases between them.